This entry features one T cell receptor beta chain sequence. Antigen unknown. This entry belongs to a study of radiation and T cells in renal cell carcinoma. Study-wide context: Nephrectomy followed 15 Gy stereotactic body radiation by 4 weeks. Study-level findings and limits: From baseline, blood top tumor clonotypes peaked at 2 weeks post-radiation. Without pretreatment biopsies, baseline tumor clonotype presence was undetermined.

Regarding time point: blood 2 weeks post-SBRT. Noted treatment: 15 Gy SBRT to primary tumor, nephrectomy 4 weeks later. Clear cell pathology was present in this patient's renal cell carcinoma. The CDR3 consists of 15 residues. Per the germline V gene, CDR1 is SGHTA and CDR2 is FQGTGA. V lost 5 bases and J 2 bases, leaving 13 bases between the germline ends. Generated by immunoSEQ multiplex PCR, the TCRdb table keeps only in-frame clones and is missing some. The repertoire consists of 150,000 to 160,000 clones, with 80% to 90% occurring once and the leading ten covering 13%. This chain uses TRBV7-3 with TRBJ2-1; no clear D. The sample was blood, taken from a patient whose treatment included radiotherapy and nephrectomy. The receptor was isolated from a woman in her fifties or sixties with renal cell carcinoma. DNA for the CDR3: TGTGCCAGCAGCCCGCGAACCGTGACCTACAATGAGCAGTTCTTC. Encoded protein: CASSPRTVTYNEQFF. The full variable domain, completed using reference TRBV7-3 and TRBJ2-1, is GAGVSQTPSNKVTEKGKYVELRCDPISGHTALYWYRQSLGQGPEFLIYFQGTGAADDSGLPNDRFFAVRPEGSVSTLKIQRTERGDSAVYLCASSPRTVTYNEQFFGPGTRLTVL.